This T cell receptor (beta chain) was retrieved from a study of beta chain features in type 1 diabetes. The authors took one heparinised blood draw, averaging about 120 mL, from each donor. Post-sort purity exceeded 98% for all sorted populations. For this clone: The antigen remains unidentified. Other nucleotide sequences from this sample produce the same CDR3.

Whole-study results and caveats: Type 1 diabetes patients had VDJ junctions that carried fewer insertions and more deletions. For TCRB rearrangement, an influence of HLA type remained unresolved here. Type 1 diabetes patients had moderately but significantly shorter TCRB CDR3s in all four CD4+ subsets.

The CDR3 length is 16 residues. V was cut by 6 bases and J by 1 base, with 19 bases left in between. Germline assignment: CDR1 SGHAT and CDR2 FQNNGV. All of the isolated RNA was reverse transcribed, so expressed TCRB transcripts were sequenced. Sequenced by immunoSEQ multiplex PCR; TCRdb stores in-frame clones only, minus some. The repertoire holds roughly 400,000 clones, over 8.5% seen once, with less than 0.65% in the top ten. The chain uses TRBV11-2 and TRBJ2-7; possible D gene TRBD1, 6 bases. This receptor was taken from a man in his thirties or forties with type 1 diabetes. Sequences were obtained from central memory CD4+ T cells from blood. DNA for the CDR3: TGTGCCAGCAGTTTATCAACAGGGCAGGTGTCCTACGAGCAGTACTTC. Translation: CASSLSTGQVSYEQYF.